Described below is a single T cell receptor beta chain sequence and its context. Its antigen is as yet unknown. The sample comes from a study of cytomegalovirus exposure and HLA in healthy donors. Study results and caveats: In a later analysis, several top co-occurrence clusters appeared linked to parvovirus B19, influenza, CMV and Epstein-Barr virus. Some segments of the V type, notably TRBV6-2 and TRBV6-3, were excluded as indistinguishable. Cytomegalovirus association was assigned to 170 or so TCR beta chains.

Primers: 60 Vbeta forward and 13 Jbeta reverse. Libraries were prepared by immunoSEQ multiplex PCR; TCRdb keeps only in-frame clonotypes and omits some of them. Here the sample spans some 150,000 clones, 80% being singletons. Germline CDR1 MGHDK, CDR2 SYGVNS. This CDR3 is 15 amino acids long. The V gene lost 8 bases and the J gene lost 4 bases, with 17 bases spanning the gap. At collection, donors were nominally healthy, but unrecorded immune exposures were probable. This receptor was identified in a woman aged 30 to 39 in good health and CMV-seronegative. Source material: PBMCs. The rearrangement links TRBV25-1 to TRBJ1-4; D is ambiguous. In DNA, the CDR3 is TGTGCCAGCCAACACACCACCCGACTTAATGAAAAACTGTTTTTT. This codes for CASQHTTRLNEKLFF.